This paragraph reports one T cell receptor (beta chain). Assay used: immunoSEQ multiplex PCR; TCRdb lists only in-frame clones, some missing. Of a few million clones listed, 85% to 95% were seen once; the top ten hold about 0.39%. Germline V lookup: CDR1 MGHDK, CDR2 SYGVNS. This CDR3 is built from 14 residues. V was trimmed by 6 bases and J by 0 bases, leaving 12 bases between them. The sample is drawn from a study of shared clonotypes between healthy human individuals. This clonotype was obtained from a man aged 18 to 30 in good health. Some clones in this sample may be carry-over from other donors' samples. Material: naive CD4+ T cells from PBMCs. Subset meaning: CD45RA+ positively selected. The chain carries TRBV25-1 and TRBJ2-7; D perhaps matches TRBD2 (5 bases). CDR3 in amino acids: CASRDSDASYEQYF. The CDR3 DNA sequence: TGTGCCAGCAGGGACTCAGACGCCTCCTACGAGCAGTACTTC.